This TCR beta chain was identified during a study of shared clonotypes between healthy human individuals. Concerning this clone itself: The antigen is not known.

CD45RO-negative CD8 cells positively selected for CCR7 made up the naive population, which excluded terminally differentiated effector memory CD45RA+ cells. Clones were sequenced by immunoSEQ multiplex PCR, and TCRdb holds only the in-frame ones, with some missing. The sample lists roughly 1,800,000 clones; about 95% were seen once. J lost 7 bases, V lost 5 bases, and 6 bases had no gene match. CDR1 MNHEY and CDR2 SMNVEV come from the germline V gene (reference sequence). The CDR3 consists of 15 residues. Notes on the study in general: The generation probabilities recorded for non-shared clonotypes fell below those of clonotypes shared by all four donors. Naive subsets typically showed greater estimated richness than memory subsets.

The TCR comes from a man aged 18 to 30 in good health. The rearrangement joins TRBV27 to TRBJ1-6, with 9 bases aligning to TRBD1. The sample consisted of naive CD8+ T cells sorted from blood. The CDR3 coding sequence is TGTGCCAGCAGTCAAACAGGGGGCGTGAATTCACCCCTCCACTTT. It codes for CASSQTGGVNSPLHF.